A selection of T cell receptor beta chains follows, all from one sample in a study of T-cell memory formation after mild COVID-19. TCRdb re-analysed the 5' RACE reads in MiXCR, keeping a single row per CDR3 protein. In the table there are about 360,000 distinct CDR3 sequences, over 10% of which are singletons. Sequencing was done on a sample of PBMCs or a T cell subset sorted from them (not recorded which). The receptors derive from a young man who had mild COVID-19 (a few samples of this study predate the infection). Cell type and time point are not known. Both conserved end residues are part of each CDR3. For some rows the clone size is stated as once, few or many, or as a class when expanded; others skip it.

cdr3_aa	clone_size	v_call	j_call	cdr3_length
CASSLGHRQYIQYF	-	TRBV7-2	TRBJ2-4	14
CASSLRSGGDFQETQYF	few	TRBV5-1	TRBJ2-5	17
CATSDPQSGGNTIYF	few	TRBV24-1	TRBJ1-3	15
CASRTGLNTGELFF	few	TRBV12-3/TRBV12-4	TRBJ2-2	14
CASSPGLPGPYNEQFF	-	TRBV7-2	TRBJ2-1	16
CAITINNTDTQYF	many	TRBV10-3	TRBJ2-3	13
CSARTDYGYTF	-	TRBV20-1	TRBJ1-2	11
CAWSVTGAYEQYF	few	TRBV30	TRBJ2-7	13
CASRRTYQRSQETQYF	few	TRBV7-6	TRBJ2-5	16
CASSFAGGNQPQHF	few	TRBV7-9	TRBJ1-5	14
CSARRDRQNTEAFF	-	TRBV20-1	TRBJ1-1	14
CAISSQGDPTEAFF	-	TRBV10-3	TRBJ1-1	14
CASSWAGVGSTDTQYF	few	TRBV7-2	TRBJ2-3	16
CASSQESLGQGAGETQYF	-	TRBV4-3	TRBJ2-5	18
CSARVWTSAVGELFF	-	TRBV20-1	TRBJ2-2	15
CATSDGQGYGYTF	-	TRBV24-1	TRBJ1-2	13
CASSYRGTGANVLTF	many	TRBV6-5	TRBJ2-6	15
CASSYFPTTASTDTQYF	-	TRBV6-5	TRBJ2-3	17
CASSAGQLRYEQYF	-	TRBV25-1	TRBJ2-7	14
CAWKTGGEQYF	few	TRBV30	TRBJ2-7	11
CASSQDIWAAYNEQFF	few	TRBV4-3	TRBJ2-1	16
CASSPSLRRDTQYF	many	TRBV7-2	TRBJ2-3	14
CASSLKGTGELFF	-	TRBV5-6	TRBJ2-2	13
CASKRQTDTGELFF	many	TRBV5-1	TRBJ2-2	14
CASSQVGFARGGDDGNTGELFF	-	TRBV4-2	TRBJ2-2	22
CASRPHDRGKTQYF	-	TRBV7-2	TRBJ2-5	14